This T cell receptor beta chain was documented in a study of blood T cell repertoires in COVID-19. Data came from immunoSEQ multiplex PCR; TCRdb stores just in-frame clones and leaves some out. The sample lists some 140,000 clones, around 85% occurring once. The germline V and J ends were trimmed by 3 bases and 0 bases, with 9 bases remaining between them. Germline assignment: CDR1 SGHAT and CDR2 FQNNGV. The CDR3 runs 15 residues. The TCR sequence derives from a woman aged 55-69 years with acute or convalescent COVID-19. V usage is TRBV11-2 and J usage is TRBJ1-5, with D hard to call. The source material was peripheral blood. The CDR3 DNA follows: TGTGCCAGCAGCTTCGACGGGGATAGCAATCAGCCCCAGCATTTT. Translation: CASSFDGDSNQPQHF.